These 9 T cell receptor beta chains were all obtained from the same sample, sequenced in a study of blood T cell repertoires in COVID-19. The data were produced by immunoSEQ multiplex PCR, yet TCRdb's version contains in-frame clones alone and is incomplete. The sample consists of about 230,000 clones, 83% of them appearing once. The sample was peripheral blood. These receptors came from a woman aged 50 to 60 with acute or convalescent COVID-19.

CDR3 sequence (DNA): TGTGCCACCAGCAGGACACTATTGACAGTAGACGAACCTGAAGCTTTCTTT. Protein: CATSRTLLTVDEPEAFF. The gene calls are TRBV15 and TRBJ1-1, with D tentatively TRBD1 (5 bases). Germline-derived CDR1 and CDR2 are LNHNV and YYDKDF (reference sequence). This CDR3 spans 17 amino acids. V was cut by 3 bases and J by 6 bases, with 23 bases left in between.

J is TRBJ1-5 and V is TRBV6-5; no definite D call. The CDR3 runs to 13 residues. Trimming removed 8 bases at V and 0 bases at J, with 8 bases between. Germline V gives CDR1 MNHEY, CDR2 SVGAGI. CDR3 DNA: TGTGCCAGCCTACCGTTTAGCAATCAGCCCCAGCATTTT. As protein: CASLPFSNQPQHF.

The V call is TRBV28, the J call TRBJ1-2; D is undetermined. The CDR3 contains 14 residues. Trimming left V 2 bases short and J 2 bases short, with 9 bases between. Germline CDR1 MDHEN, CDR2 SYDVKM. This CDR3 is CASSLPQVNYGYTF. The CDR3 nucleotides are TGTGCCAGCAGTTTACCCCAGGTAAACTATGGCTACACCTTC.

This clone appeared a single time. The CDR3 DNA sequence: TGTGCCAGCAGCTTTACCCTCCCCGCCGGGGCCCAGTACTTC. Translated, it gives CASSFTLPAGAQYF. The J gene is TRBJ2-5, the V gene TRBV28; perhaps TRBD2 as D (5 bases). Germline CDR1 MDHEN, CDR2 SYDVKM. The germline V and J ends were trimmed by 6 bases and 9 bases, with 20 bases remaining between them. The CDR3 loop spans 14 amino acids.

The chain employs TRBV7-2 and TRBJ2-7; 7 bases line up with TRBD1. The CDR3 length is 15 residues. Unmatched junction bases numbered 8, after V lost 4 bases and J lost 2 bases. Germline V CDR1 and CDR2: SGHTA, FQGNSA. CDR3 nucleotide sequence: TGTGCCAGCAGCTCTCTACAGGGGCCCCCCTACGAGCAGTACTTC. It codes for CASSSLQGPPYEQYF.

This rearrangement joins TRBV5-1 to TRBJ2-1; D not resolved. The CDR3 totals 16 residues. Trimming pared 0 bases from V and 5 bases from J, leaving 15 bases between. The germline gives CDR1 SGHRS, CDR2 YFSETQ. CDR3: CASSLDIAQTNNEQFF. CDR3 DNA: TGCGCCAGCAGCTTGGATATTGCGCAGACAAACAATGAGCAGTTCTTC.

This clone occurred once. The chain couples TRBV30 to TRBJ2-1; TRBD1 is a possible D gene (5 bases). This CDR3 has 13 amino acids. Germline V gives CDR1 GTSNPN, CDR2 SVGIG (reference sequence). Trimming took 5 bases from V and 11 from J, leaving 19 bases between them. This chain's CDR3 is CAWARWGGLKQFF. DNA of the CDR3: TGTGCCTGGGCGCGTTGGGGCGGCTTGAAGCAGTTCTTC. Based on the CDR3 plus reference TRBV30 and TRBJ2-1, the full variable domain is SQTIHQWPATLVQPVGSPLSLECTVEGTSNPNLYWYRQAAGRGLQLLFYSVGIGQISSEVPQNLSASRPQDRQFILSSKKLLLSDSGFYLCAWARWGGLKQFFGPGTRLTVL.

The chain recombines TRBV5-5 with TRBJ1-3; D possibly corresponds to TRBD1 (5 bases). Germline V gene sequence: CDR1 SGHKS, CDR2 YYEKEE (reference sequence). Trimming took 6 bases from V and 3 from J, leaving 16 bases between them. This CDR3 has 15 residues. DNA for the CDR3: TGTGCCAGCACCATCGGGCAGGGAGGTGGAAACACCATATATTTT. This sequence encodes CASTIGQGGGNTIYF.

This chain connects TRBV6-5 to TRBJ1-4; 7 nucleotides agree with TRBD1. The germline CDR1 and CDR2 sequences are MNHEY and SVGAGI. The CDR3 totals 16 residues. J gave up 5 bases and V 2 bases, and 8 bases lay outside the gene matches. CDR3 nucleotide sequence: TGTGCCAGCAGTTACCCGGGAGGGACAGCGAATGAAAAACTGTTTTTT. It translates to CASSYPGGTANEKLFF.